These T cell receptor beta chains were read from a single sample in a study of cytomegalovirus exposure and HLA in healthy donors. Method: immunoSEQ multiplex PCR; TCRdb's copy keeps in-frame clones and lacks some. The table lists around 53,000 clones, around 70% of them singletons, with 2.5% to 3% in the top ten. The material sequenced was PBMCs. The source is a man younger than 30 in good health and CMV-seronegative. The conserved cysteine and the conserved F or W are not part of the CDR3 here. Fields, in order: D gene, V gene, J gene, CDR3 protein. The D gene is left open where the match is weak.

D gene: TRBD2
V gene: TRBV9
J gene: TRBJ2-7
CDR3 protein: ASSPRLAGIHEQY

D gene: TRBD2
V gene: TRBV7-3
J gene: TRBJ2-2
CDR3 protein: ASSRGLAPGELF

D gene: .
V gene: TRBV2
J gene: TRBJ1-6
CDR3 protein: ASSPIGDSPLH

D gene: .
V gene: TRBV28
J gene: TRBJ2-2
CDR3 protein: ASSFFERLPTGELF

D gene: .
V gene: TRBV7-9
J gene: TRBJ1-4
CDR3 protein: ASSLGTNNEKLF

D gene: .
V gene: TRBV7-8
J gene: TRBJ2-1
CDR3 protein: ASLLRADSGEQF

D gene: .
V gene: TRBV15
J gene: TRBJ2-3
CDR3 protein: ATSRGPRSTDTQY

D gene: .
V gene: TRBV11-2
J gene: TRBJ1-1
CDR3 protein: ASSLGVEGTKAF

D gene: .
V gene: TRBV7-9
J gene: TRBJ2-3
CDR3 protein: ASSAQRGLTDTQY

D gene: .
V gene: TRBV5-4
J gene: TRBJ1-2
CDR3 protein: ASSLAGGNGYT

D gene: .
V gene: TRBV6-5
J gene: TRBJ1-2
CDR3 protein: ASSSDSSYT

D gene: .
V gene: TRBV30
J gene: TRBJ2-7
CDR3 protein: AWSNRAPNEQY

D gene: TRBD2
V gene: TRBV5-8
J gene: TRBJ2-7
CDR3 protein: ASSSGLAATYEQY

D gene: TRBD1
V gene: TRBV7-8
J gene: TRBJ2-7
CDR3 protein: ASSFLDRGPIPYEQY